This T cell receptor beta chain appears in the sequencing data of a study of CD8 T cells in Susac syndrome. Whole-study findings and limits: Susac syndrome CD8+ repertoires were clonally expanded, most strongly in CD8+ TEMRA cells. The number of Susac-specific public clones found was some 17 in total CD8+ repertoires and a few in CD8+ TEMRA repertoires.

RNA amounts of about 0.5 to 1 ug underwent reverse transcription with random hexamers. TCRdb called the immunoSEQ multiplex PCR reads again in MiXCR, with one record for every CDR3 protein. Among fewer than 80,000 distinct CDR3 sequences listed, roughly 94% were seen once. Sequencing of TCR beta was performed on blood CD8+ and CD4+ T cells. In contrast to the negatively isolated CD8+ and CD4+ T cells, TEMRA cells were FACS-enriched. The CDR3 runs 15 residues. CDR1 and CDR2 from the germline V gene are GTSNPN and SVGIG (reference sequence). The V gene end was trimmed by 0 bases and the J gene end by 5 bases; junction bases not matched to a gene: 7. Of note for this clonotype: Its antigen is currently unknown.

The TCR was taken from a human donor with Susac syndrome. V gene TRBV30 combines with J gene TRBJ1-1; 9 bases line up with TRBD1. The sample consisted of CD8+ T cells from PBMCs. CDR3 sequence (DNA): TGTGCCTGGAGTGTGGCGGGACAGGGCTCTACTGAAGCTTTCTTT. Amino acids: CAWSVAGQGSTEAFF.